The entry below gives a single T cell receptor (beta chain) sequence along with its context. No antigen is known for it. Data came from immunoSEQ multiplex PCR; TCRdb stores just in-frame clones and leaves some out. The sample contains over 80,000 clones, 85% to 95% of which appear only once. Germline CDR1 is LGHNA and CDR2 is YSLEER. This CDR3 contains 14 residues. Trimming cost V 4 bases and J 4 bases; bases outside gene matches: 7. The sample is drawn from a study of graft-versus-host responses after intestinal transplantation. Study details: Recipients had multivisceral, liver-intestinal, or isolated intestinal transplants. Study results and limitations: GvH clones surfaced in recipient marrow, some emerging earlier in ileum or blood.

J is TRBJ2-7 and V is TRBV4-3; 7 bases fit TRBD1. This TCR was sampled from a human donor who was the organ donor for an intestinal transplant. The specimen comprised unstimulated CD8+ T cells sorted from spleen or lymph node cells, sampled before transplant. The CDR3 DNA reads as TGCGCCAGCAGCCCTGACAGGGTTGGGTACGAGCAGTACTTC. It yields the protein CASSPDRVGYEQYF.